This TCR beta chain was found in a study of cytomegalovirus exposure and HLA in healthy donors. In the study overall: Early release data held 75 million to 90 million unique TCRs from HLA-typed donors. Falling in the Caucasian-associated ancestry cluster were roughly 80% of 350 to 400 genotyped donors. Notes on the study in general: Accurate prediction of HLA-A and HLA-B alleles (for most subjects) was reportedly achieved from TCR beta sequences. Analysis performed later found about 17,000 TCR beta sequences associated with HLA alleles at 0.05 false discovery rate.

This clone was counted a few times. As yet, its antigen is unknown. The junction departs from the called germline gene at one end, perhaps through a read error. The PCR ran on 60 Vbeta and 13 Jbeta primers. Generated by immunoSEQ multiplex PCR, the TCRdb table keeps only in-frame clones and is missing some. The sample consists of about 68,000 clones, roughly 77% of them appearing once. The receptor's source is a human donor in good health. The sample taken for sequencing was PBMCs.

For the CDR3, the DNA is TGTTCCAGCAGCTTAGATAGTCAGCCCCAGCATTTT. It is translated as CSSSLDSQPQHF. V is TRBV7-9 and J is TRBJ1-5; D remains ambiguous. The CDR3 contains 12 residues. The germline V gene encodes CDR1 SEHNR and CDR2 FQNEAQ (reference sequence).